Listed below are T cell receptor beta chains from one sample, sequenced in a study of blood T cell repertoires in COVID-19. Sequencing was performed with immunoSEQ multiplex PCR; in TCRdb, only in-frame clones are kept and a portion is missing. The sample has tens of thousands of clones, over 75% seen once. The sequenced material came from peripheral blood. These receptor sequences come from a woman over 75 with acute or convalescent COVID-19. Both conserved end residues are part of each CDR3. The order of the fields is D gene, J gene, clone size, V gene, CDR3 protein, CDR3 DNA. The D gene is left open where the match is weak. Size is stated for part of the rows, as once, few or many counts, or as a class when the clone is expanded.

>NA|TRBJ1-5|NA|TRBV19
CASSIMGLGPQHF
TGTGCCAGTAGTATAATGGGGCTCGGGCCCCAGCATTTT
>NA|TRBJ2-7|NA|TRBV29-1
CSVEVGGLYEQYF
TGCAGCGTTGAGGTCGGGGGGCTATACGAGCAGTACTTC
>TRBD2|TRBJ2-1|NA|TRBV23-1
CASSPGGRGGRTNEQFF
TGCGCCAGCAGTCCGGGGGGCCGGGGCGGGAGGACTAATGAGCAGTTCTTC
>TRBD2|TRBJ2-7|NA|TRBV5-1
CASSLWTSGPTYEQYF
TGCGCCAGCAGCTTATGGACTAGCGGGCCAACCTACGAGCAGTACTTC
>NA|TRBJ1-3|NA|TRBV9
CASSVDYGNTIYF
TGTGCCAGCAGCGTAGATTATGGAAACACCATATATTTT
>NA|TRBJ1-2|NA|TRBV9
CASSVQQGAGGYTF
TGTGCCAGCAGCGTCCAACAGGGCGCGGGCGGCTACACCTTC
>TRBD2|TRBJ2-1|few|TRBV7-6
CASSPAGLAGGDEQFF
TGTGCCAGCAGCCCGGCGGGACTAGCGGGGGGAGATGAGCAGTTCTTC
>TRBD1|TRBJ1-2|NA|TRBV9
CASSVAIAGGGGYTF
TGTGCCAGCAGCGTAGCTATAGCAGGGGGCGGGGGCTACACCTTC
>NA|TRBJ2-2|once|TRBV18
CASSRIGAVSSGELFF
TGTGCCAGCTCACGAATTGGGGCCGTGAGCTCCGGGGAGCTGTTTTTT
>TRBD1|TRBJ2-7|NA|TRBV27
CASSPGQGYEQYF
TGTGCCAGCAGTCCGGGACAGGGGTACGAGCAGTACTTC
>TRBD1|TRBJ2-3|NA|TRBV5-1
CASSPGQVTDTQYF
TGCGCCAGCAGCCCGGGACAGGTCACAGATACGCAGTATTTT
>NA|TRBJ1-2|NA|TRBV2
CARVFQSDFDSSNYGYTF
TGTGCCAGAGTTTTCCAATCGGACTTTGATTCATCTAACTATGGCTACACCTTC
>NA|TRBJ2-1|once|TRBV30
CAWSSGLDNEQFF
TGTGCCTGGAGTAGCGGACTGGACAATGAGCAGTTCTTC
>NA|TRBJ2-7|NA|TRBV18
CASSPPSQSFEQYF
TGTGCCAGCTCACCCCCTAGTCAGTCCTTTGAGCAGTACTTC
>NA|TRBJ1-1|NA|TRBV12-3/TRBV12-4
CASSRQGHTEAFF
TGTGCCAGCAGTCGCCAGGGTCACACTGAAGCTTTCTTT
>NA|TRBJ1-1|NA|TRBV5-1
CASSPGGREMNTEAFF
TGCGCCAGCAGCCCGGGGGGGCGTGAGATGAACACTGAAGCTTTCTTT
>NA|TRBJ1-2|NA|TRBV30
CAWSEGLGYGYTF
TGTGCCTGGAGCGAGGGCTTGGGGTATGGCTACACCTTC
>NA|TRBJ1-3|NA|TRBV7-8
CASSLGWGRGVGNTIYF
TGTGCCAGCAGCTTAGGGTGGGGGAGGGGAGTTGGAAACACCATATATTTT
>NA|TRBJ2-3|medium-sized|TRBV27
CASSDASRNTDTQYF
TGTGCCAGCAGCGACGCGAGCAGGAACACAGATACGCAGTATTTT
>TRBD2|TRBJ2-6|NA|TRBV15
CATSRGPGGRTGANVLTF
TGTGCCACCAGCAGAGGTCCAGGCGGGAGAACCGGGGCCAACGTCCTGACTTTC
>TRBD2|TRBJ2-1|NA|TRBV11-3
CASSPGGGWNEQFF
TGTGCCAGCAGCCCCGGGGGGGGGTGGAATGAGCAGTTCTTC
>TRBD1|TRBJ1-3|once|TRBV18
CASSLGQGVAGNTIYF
TGTGCCAGCTCACTCGGACAGGGGGTAGCTGGAAACACCATATATTTT